This section outlines one T cell receptor (beta chain) sequence together with its context. Its specificity is unknown. The CDR3 extends over 14 amino acids. V lost 4 bases and J 4 bases, leaving 14 bases between the germline ends. Germline values: CDR1 MNHNS, CDR2 SASEGT. 60 Vbeta and 13 Jbeta primers were used in PCR. Profiling relied on immunoSEQ multiplex PCR, and the TCRdb table lists in-frame clones only, not all of them. The profile shows 100,000 to 150,000 clones, 70% to 85% of them singletons. These data come from a study of cytomegalovirus exposure and HLA in healthy donors. Study results and caveats: Most TCR beta V segments were productive about 87% or about 30% of the time in an earlier analysis. In vitro checks showed that a few CMV-associated chains really do target CMV antigens. A later analysis reported that several of the most significant clusters appeared to be linked to common viral pathogens, among them Epstein-Barr virus. A later analysis reportedly found that, within productive TCRs, an Asian-associated ancestry cluster had fewer N-insertions than the mean observed across the approximately 670 donors.

Sequencing used PBMCs. This sequence originates from a human donor in good health. The chain employs TRBV6-1 and TRBJ2-7, with D perhaps matching TRBD1 (7 bases). The CDR3 protein is CASSAEGAGYEQYF. The CDR3 nucleotides read TGTGCCAGCAGTGCGGAGGGGGCAGGGTACGAGCAGTACTTC.